Reported below is one T cell receptor beta chain. Profiled with immunoSEQ multiplex PCR; TCRdb holds only in-frame clones, not every one. Of 430,000 or so clones in the sample, roughly 89% were seen once. The data stem from a study of blood T cell repertoires in COVID-19. Study information: COVID-19 samples, acute and convalescent, were from the United States, Italy and Spain.

It was during active infection that Seattle patients were enrolled and then longitudinally followed. The ends lost 4 bases at V and 4 bases at J; junction bases unmatched: 10. Germline V gives CDR1 SGHAT, CDR2 FQNNGV. CDR3 size: 15 residues. The sequence came from a man aged 18 to 30 with COVID-19, enrolled during active disease. The rearrangement links TRBV11-2 to TRBJ2-7; 7 bases line up with TRBD1. Sequencing was performed on peripheral blood. The CDR3 DNA reads as TGTGCCAGCAGCTGGCAACAGGGGACGAGGTACGAGCAGTACTTC. Translated, it gives CASSWQQGTRYEQYF.